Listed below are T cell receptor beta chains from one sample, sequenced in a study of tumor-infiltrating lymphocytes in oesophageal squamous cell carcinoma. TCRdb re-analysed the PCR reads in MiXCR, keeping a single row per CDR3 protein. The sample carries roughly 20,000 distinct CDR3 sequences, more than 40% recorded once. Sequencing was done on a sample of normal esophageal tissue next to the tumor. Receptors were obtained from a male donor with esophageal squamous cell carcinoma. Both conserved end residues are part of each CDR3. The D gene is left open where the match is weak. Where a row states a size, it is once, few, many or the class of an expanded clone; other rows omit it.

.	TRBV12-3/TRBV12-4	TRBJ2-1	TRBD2	TGTGCCAGCAGTTGGACTAGCGGGACTAACAATGAGCAGTTCTTC	CASSWTSGTNNEQFF
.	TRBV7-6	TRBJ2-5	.	TGTGCCAGCAGCTTAGCGGGGGGCCGTGACCAAGAGACCCAGTACTTC	CASSLAGGRDQETQYF
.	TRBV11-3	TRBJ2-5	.	TGTGCCAGCAGCTTAGACAGTTTTTACAATGAGCAGTACTTC	CASSLDSFYNEQYF
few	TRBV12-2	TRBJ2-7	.	TGTGCAAGTCGCCCGCCCTTTCTACAGAACAACGAGCAGTACTTC	CASRPPFLQNNEQYF
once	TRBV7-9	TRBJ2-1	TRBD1	TGTGCCAGCAGCCCCGGGACAGCGGCCGACGAGCAGTTCTTC	CASSPGTAADEQFF
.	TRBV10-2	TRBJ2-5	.	TGCGCCAGCAGTGAGTCGATGGGCGGAGAGACCCAGTACTTC	CASSESMGGETQYF
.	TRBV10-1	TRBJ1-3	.	TGCGCCAACAGACACGGCTCTGGAAACACCATATATTTT	CANRHGSGNTIYF
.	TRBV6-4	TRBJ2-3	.	TGTGCCAGCAGTGAAGGGGGGCGCGGCACAGATACGCAGTATTTT	CASSEGGRGTDTQYF
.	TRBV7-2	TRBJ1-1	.	TGTGCCAGCAGCCTAACGACAAACACTGAAGCTTTCTTT	CASSLTTNTEAFF
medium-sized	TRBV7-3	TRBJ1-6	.	TGTGCCAGCAGCGAGGGCCCTTTCGGCGCTTCACCCCTCCACTTT	CASSEGPFGASPLHF
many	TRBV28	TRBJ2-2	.	TGTGCCAGCAAATCTCAGGACCCCTTGGTGGGATTGTTTTTT	CASKSQDPLVGLFF
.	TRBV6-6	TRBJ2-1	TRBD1	TGTGCCAGCAGTTATAACCGGGACAGGGTTCCTCTGAATGAGCAGTTCTTC	CASSYNRDRVPLNEQFF
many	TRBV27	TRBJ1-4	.	TGTGCCAGCCGAGCCATTGCAACTAATGAAAAACTGTTTTTT	CASRAIATNEKLFF
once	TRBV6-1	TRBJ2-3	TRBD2	TGTGCCAGCAGTGCCGGGACTAGCGGGAGTGGAGGCCCAGATACGCAGTATTTT	CASSAGTSGSGGPDTQYF
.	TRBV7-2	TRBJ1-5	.	TGTGCCAGCAGCTCTGACGGGTATAGCAATCAGCCCCAGCATTTT	CASSSDGYSNQPQHF
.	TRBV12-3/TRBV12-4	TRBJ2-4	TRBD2	TGTGCCAGCAGTTCCTGGGGGGTCGGACTAGATCCGTACTTC	CASSSWGVGLDPYF
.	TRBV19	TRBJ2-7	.	TGTGCCAGTAGTATAGGACGGGCTACCTACGAGCAGTACTTC	CASSIGRATYEQYF
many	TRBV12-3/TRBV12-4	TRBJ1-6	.	TGTGCCAGCAGGGGCCCCGGTGGGAATTCACCCCTCCACTTT	CASRGPGGNSPLHF
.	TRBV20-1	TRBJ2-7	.	TGCAGTGCTTCCCCGACCGGCACAGGGATCTACTACGAGCAGTACTTC	CSASPTGTGIYYEQYF
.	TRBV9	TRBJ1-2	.	TGTGCCAGCAGCGTAGGGGGGGGGGTGAGTGGCTACACCTTC	CASSVGGGVSGYTF
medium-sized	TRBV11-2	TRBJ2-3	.	TGTGCCAGCAGCTTATTGAGGCAAAACACAGATACGCAGTATTTT	CASSLLRQNTDTQYF
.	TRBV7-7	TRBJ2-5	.	TGTGCTAGCAGCTCTACGGGGTATCAAGAGACCCAGTACTTC	CASSSTGYQETQYF
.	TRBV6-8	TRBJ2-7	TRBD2	TGTGCCAGCGGTTACTCGACTAGCGGTCATGGGGAGCAGTACTTC	CASGYSTSGHGEQYF
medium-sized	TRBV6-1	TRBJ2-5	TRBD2	TGTGCCAGCAGATTGGGACTAGCGGGAGTCACCCAGTACTTC	CASRLGLAGVTQYF
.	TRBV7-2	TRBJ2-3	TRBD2	TGTGCCAGCAGCTCCTATCCGCTACTAGCGGGAGTGGGTGCGAGCACAGATACGCAGTATTTT	CASSSYPLLAGVGASTDTQYF
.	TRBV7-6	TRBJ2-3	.	TGTGCCAGCAGCTCCCCTCCAGGGGCGGCTAGCACAGATACGCAGTATTTT	CASSSPPGAASTDTQYF
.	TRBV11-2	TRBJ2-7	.	TGTGCCGGCAGCTTGGGTGGGGGCGTATCCTACGAGCAGTACTTC	CAGSLGGGVSYEQYF
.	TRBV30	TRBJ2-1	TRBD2	TGTGCCTGGAGTCCCAGAGGACTAGGACGAAATGAGCAGTTCTTC	CAWSPRGLGRNEQFF
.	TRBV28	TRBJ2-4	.	TGTGCCAGCAGTTTGGCGGAACTAGCCAAAAACATTCAGTACTTC	CASSLAELAKNIQYF
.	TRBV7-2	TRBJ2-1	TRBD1	TGTGCCAGCAGGCGTCGGACAGGGGGAATGTATGAGCAGTTCTTC	CASRRRTGGMYEQFF
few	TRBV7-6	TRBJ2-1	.	TGTGCCAGCAGCTTAGATATTTGGGGTGGGCAGTTCTTC	CASSLDIWGGQFF
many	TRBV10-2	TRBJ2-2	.	TGCGCCAGCAGGACCCCGAGGGACACCGGGGAGCTGTTTTTT	CASRTPRDTGELFF
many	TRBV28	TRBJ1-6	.	TGTGCCAGCAGGCGACAGTCTTCACCCCTCCACTTT	CASRRQSSPLHF
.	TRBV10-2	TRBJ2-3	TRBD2	TGCGCCAGCAGTGAGATTAGCGGGGGAGGAAATACGCAGTATTTT	CASSEISGGGNTQYF
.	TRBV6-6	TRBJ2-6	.	TGTGCCAGCCTCGCAGGCGTCTCTGGGGCCAACGTCCTGACTTTC	CASLAGVSGANVLTF
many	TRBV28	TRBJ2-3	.	TGTGCCAGCAGTCGCGAGAGGACGACTTGGGCAGATACGCAGTATTTT	CASSRERTTWADTQYF
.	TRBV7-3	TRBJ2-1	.	TGTGCCAGCAGCCCCGGACTTGGTTACAATGAGCAGTTCTTC	CASSPGLGYNEQFF
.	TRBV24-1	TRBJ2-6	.	TGTGCCACCAATACCGGGACTTTC	CATNTGTF
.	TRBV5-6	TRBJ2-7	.	TGTGCCAGCAGCCCGAAAGACATCCTTCTATACGAGCAGTACTTC	CASSPKDILLYEQYF
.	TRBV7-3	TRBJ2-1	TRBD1	TGTGCCAGCAGCCGGACCGCAGGGGGCACTCATCCCGATGAGCAGTTCTTC	CASSRTAGGTHPDEQFF
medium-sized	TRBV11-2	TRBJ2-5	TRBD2	TGTGCCAGCAGCTTAGGAAATAGCGGGCTTGGTTCAGAGACCCAGTACTTC	CASSLGNSGLGSETQYF
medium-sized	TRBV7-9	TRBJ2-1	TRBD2	TGTGCCAGCAGCTCTCGAGCGGGAGCTTACAATGAGCAGTTCTTC	CASSSRAGAYNEQFF